The 11 T cell receptor beta chains listed next were all sequenced from one sample in a study of post-analysis software for immune sequencing data. Findings and caveats of the study: Roughly 5 TRBV segments, TRBV5-6, TRBV5-1 and TRBV20-1 among them, were found more frequent in patients than controls.

Their antigens are not known. TCR beta libraries were prepared from cDNA with unique molecular identifiers. MiXCR, run by TCRdb on the PCR reads, gives a single entry per CDR3 protein. Of around 190,000 distinct CDR3 sequences listed, roughly 28% are singletons. The sequenced sample consisted of blood. The receptors derive from a girl aged 2 to 17 with multiple sclerosis.

V gene TRBV6-6 combines with J gene TRBJ2-1; 9 bases are a match to TRBD1. This CDR3 spans 16 amino acids. V lost 1 base, J lost 10 bases, and 11 bases stayed unmatched. Germline V gene sequence: CDR1 MNHNY, CDR2 SVGAGI (reference sequence). The CDR3 here is CASSYYGQGNTYEQFF. CDR3 nucleotides: TGTGCCAGCAGTTACTACGGACAGGGGAACACCTACGAGCAGTTCTTC.

The table lists this clonotype with many counts. The CDR3 DNA follows: TGTGCCAGCAGTTTAGCGGGAGGGAAGAATGAGCAGTTCTTC. This codes for CASSLAGGKNEQFF. V gene TRBV12-3 or TRBV12-4 combines with J gene TRBJ2-1, with 7 bases aligning to TRBD2. The CDR3 loop spans 14 amino acids. Trimming at V came to 0 bases and at J to 7 bases, leaving 3 bases not matched to a gene.

This clonotype was recorded at least ten times. The V call is TRBV10-3, the J call TRBJ1-5; 9 nucleotides match TRBD1. Germline CDR1 reads ENHRY; CDR2 reads SYGVKD. V lost 8 bases and J lost 6; bases outside the gene matches: 5. CDR3 length equals 13 residues. The chain's CDR3 is CAIAGQGGQPQHF. The CDR3, as DNA: TGTGCCATCGCGGGACAGGGAGGTCAGCCCCAGCATTTT.

This clonotype appeared many times. This chain joins TRBV7-2 and TRBJ2-3, with 7 bases aligning to TRBD2. The V segment lost 1 base and the J segment 4 bases; nucleotides outside the gene matches: 5. The length of the CDR3 is 15 residues. Germline CDR1 reads SGHTA; CDR2 reads FQGNSA. The CDR3 DNA is TGTGCCAGCAGCTTAGTTGGCGGGAGTGCAGATACGCAGTATTTT. Translation gives CASSLVGGSADTQYF.

This sequence joins TRBV29-1 and TRBJ2-7, with D possibly matching TRBD2 (5 bases). Germline lookup yields CDR1 SQVTM and CDR2 ANQGSEA. The V end lost 2 bases, the J end lost 12 bases, and 14 bases lay between the germline ends. The length of the CDR3 is 11 residues. CDR3 nucleotide sequence: TGCAGCGTTGAACGTAACGGGGAGTGGTACTTC. Its translation: CSVERNGEWYF.

CDR3 amino acids: CSAFYRGLQYNEQFF. The CDR3 bases are TGCAGTGCTTTCTACAGGGGGCTTCAATACAATGAGCAGTTCTTC. The chain couples TRBV20-1 to TRBJ2-1; 9 bases match TRBD1. The length of the CDR3 is 15 residues. The V gene's germline CDR1 is DFQATT and CDR2 SNEGSKA (reference sequence). V lost 5 bases and J lost 4; bases outside the gene matches: 9.

This chain joins TRBV7-2 and TRBJ2-2; tentatively, D is TRBD1 (6 bases). This CDR3 is built from 14 residues. Germline V gene lookup returns CDR1 SGHTA and CDR2 FQGNSA. V lost 8 bases and J lost 3, with 13 bases in between. The CDR3 spells CASHRPGDTGELFF. The CDR3 DNA reads as TGTGCCAGCCACCGCCCAGGGGACACCGGGGAGCTGTTTTTT.

This clonotype was counted a few times. A much larger clone differs from this one at a single base, so this may be a read error. The chain employs TRBV12-3 or TRBV12-4 and TRBJ2-3; 15 nucleotides match TRBD2. V lost 6 bases, J lost 3 bases, and 7 bases stayed unmatched. This CDR3 comprises 17 residues. CDR3 bases: TGTGCCAGCAGAGACTCCGGGACTAGCGGGAGGACAGATACGCAGTATTTT. It is translated as CASRDSGTSGRTDTQYF.

This clonotype was counted many times. This chain links TRBV20-1 with TRBJ2-3, with TRBD2 matching 11 bases. Trimming removed 3 bases from V and 3 bases from J; junction bases left unmatched: 2. Germline-derived CDR1 and CDR2 are DFQATT and SNEGSKA (reference sequence). This CDR3 has 14 residues. CDR3 sequence reads: CSASTSGRTDTQYF. CDR3 sequence (DNA): TGCAGTGCTAGCACTAGCGGGAGAACAGATACGCAGTATTTT.

To note about this clonotype: Given a much more abundant clone one base away, this may be a read error. V and J are TRBV5-1 and TRBJ2-5; D is unresolved. Looked up from germline, CDR1 is SGHRS and CDR2 is YFSETQ. V lost 0 bases and J 2 bases, leaving 8 bases between the germline ends. CDR3 length: 14 residues. CDR3 sequence (DNA): TGCGCCAGCAGCTTGGATGCCTATCAAGAGACCCAGTACTTC. Its protein product is CASSLDAYQETQYF. Full variable domain (rest looked up from reference TRBV5-1 and TRBJ2-5): KAGVTQTPRYLIKTRGQQVTLSCSPISGHRSVSWYQQTPGQGLQFLFEYFSETQRNKGNFPGRFSGRQFSNSRSEMNVSTLELGDSALYLCASSLDAYQETQYFGPGTRLLVL.

A few counts support this clonotype. This sequence joins TRBV29-1 and TRBJ2-3, with D possibly TRBD1 on 6 matching bases. Germline CDR1 SQVTM, CDR2 ANQGSEA. V was trimmed by 8 bases and J by 0 bases, leaving 18 bases between them. The CDR3 spans 15 residues. The CDR3 reads CSISRQDTSTDTQYF. CDR3 DNA: TGCAGCATATCGCGACAGGACACTAGCACAGATACGCAGTATTTT.